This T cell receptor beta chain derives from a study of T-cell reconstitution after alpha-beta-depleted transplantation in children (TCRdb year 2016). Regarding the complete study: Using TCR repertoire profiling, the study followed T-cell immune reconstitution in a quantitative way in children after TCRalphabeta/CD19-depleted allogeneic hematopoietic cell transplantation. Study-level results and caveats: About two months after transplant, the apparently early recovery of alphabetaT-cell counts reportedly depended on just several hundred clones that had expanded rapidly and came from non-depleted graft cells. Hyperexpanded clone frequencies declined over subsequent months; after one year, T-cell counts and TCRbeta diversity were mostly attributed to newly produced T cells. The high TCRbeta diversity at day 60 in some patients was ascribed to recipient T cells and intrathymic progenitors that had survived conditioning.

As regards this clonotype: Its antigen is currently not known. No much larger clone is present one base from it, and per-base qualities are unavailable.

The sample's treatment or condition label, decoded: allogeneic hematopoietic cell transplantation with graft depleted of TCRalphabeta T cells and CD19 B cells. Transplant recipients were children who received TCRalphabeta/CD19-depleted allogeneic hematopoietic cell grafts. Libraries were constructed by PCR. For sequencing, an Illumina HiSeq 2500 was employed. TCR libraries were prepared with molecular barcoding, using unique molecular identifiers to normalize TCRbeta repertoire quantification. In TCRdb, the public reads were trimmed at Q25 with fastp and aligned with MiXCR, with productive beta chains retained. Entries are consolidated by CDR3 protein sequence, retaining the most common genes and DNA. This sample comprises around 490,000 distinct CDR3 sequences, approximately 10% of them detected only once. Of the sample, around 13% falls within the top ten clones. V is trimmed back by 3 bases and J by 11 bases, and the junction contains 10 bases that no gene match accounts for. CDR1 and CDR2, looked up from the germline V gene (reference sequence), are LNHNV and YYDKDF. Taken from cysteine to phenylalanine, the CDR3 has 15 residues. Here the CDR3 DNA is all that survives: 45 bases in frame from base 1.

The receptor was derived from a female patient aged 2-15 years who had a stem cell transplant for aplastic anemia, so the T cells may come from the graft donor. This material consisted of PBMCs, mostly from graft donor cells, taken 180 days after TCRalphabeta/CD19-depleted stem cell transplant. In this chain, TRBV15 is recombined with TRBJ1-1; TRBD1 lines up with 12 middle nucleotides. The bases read TGTGCCACCAGCAGCCCCGGGACAGGGGGCGATTGGGCTTTCTTT. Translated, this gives CATSSPGTGGDWAFF.